This T cell receptor beta chain appears in the sequencing data of a study of T cell responses to AZD1222 COVID-19 vaccine. General study points: Baseline seropositivity characterized only six or seven AZD1222 recipients. All repertoire sampling was performed exclusively after the peak T cell response. Within unmutated variant regions lay the reported targets of nearly half of spike-specific TCRs.

Only in-frame clones appear in the TCRdb table, and some are missing; sequencing was by immunoSEQ multiplex PCR. The sample comprises around 120,000 clones, roughly 90% of which are singletons, and less than 4% rests with the top ten. V was pared by 5 bases and J by 8 bases, with 10 bases between. This CDR3 is built from 13 residues. The germline V gene has CDR1 SGHTA and CDR2 FQGNSA. Note on this clone: Its antigen remains unidentified.

The TCR was taken from an adult in good health. The material was peripheral blood, obtained on day 0 of AZD1222 vaccination. The genes are TRBV7-2 and TRBJ1-6, with D tentatively TRBD1 (6 bases). The CDR3 region has the DNA TGTGCCAGCAGCCCAAGGACAGATTCACCCCTCCACTTT. It specifies CASSPRTDSPLHF. The full variable domain, with the rest looked up from reference TRBV7-2 and TRBJ1-6, is GAGVSQSPSNKVTEKGKDVELRCDPISGHTALYWYRQSLGQGLEFLIYFQGNSAPDKSGLPSDRFSAERTGGSVSTLTIQRTQQEDSAVYLCASSPRTDSPLHFGNGTRLTVT.